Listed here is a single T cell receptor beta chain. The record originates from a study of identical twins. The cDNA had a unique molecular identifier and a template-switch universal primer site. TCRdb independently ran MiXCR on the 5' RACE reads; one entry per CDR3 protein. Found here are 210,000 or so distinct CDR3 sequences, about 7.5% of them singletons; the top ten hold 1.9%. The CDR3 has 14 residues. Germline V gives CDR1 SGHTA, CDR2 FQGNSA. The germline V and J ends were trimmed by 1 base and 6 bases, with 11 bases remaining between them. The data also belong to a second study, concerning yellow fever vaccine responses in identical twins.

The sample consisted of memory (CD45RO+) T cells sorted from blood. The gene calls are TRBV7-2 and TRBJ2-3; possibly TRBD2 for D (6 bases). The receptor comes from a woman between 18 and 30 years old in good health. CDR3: CASSLGGRRDTQYF. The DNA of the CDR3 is TGTGCCAGCAGCTTAGGGGGGAGGCGGGATACGCAGTATTTT.